One and the same sample provided the 4 T cell receptor beta chains below, sequenced in a study of T cells after yellow fever vaccination. From the 5' RACE reads, TCRdb called clonotypes with MiXCR, one entry per CDR3 protein. Here the sample spans around 320,000 distinct CDR3 sequences, about 10% being singletons. Sequenced here: CD4+ T cells sorted from PBMCs, sampled 5 days after the yellow fever booster vaccination. The receptors were sampled from a man younger than 35 who received the YFV17D yellow fever vaccine.

For the CDR3, the DNA is TGCGCCAGCAGCTTGGACAGGGCGGCAGATACGCAGTATTTT. This codes for CASSLDRAADTQYF. The gene calls are TRBV5-1 and TRBJ2-3, with a possible D match to TRBD1 (6 bases). Trimming took off 0 bases at V and 4 bases at J, with 9 bases between the two ends. The germline gives CDR1 SGHRS, CDR2 YFSETQ. The CDR3 runs 14 residues.

This clonotype was observed a few times. CDR3 sequence reads: CASSPPGGGGETQYF. The CDR3 DNA sequence: TGTGCCAGCTCACCACCTGGAGGGGGCGGTGAGACCCAGTACTTC. This chain links TRBV18 with TRBJ2-5; D possibly corresponds to TRBD1 (7 bases). The CDR3 sequence is 15 residues long. V was shortened by 0 bases and J by 5 bases, with 13 bases between the two germline ends. Germline V gene lookup returns CDR1 KGHSH and CDR2 LQKENI.

This chain links TRBV2 with TRBJ2-7; D is unresolved. The CDR3 extends over 11 amino acids. CDR1 SNHLY and CDR2 FYNNEI come from the germline V gene. Trimming removed 5 bases at V and 0 bases at J, with 2 bases between. For the CDR3, the DNA is TGTGCCAGCAGTTACTCCTACGAGCAGTACGTC. Translation gives CASSYSYEQYV.

This clonotype occurred a few times. The gene calls are TRBV4-1 and TRBJ1-1; D is unresolved. Deletions cut 2 bases from V and 3 bases from J, with 16 bases between. The germline V gene encodes CDR1 MGHRA and CDR2 YSYEKL. The CDR3 contains 16 residues. CDR3 amino acids: CASSQYRIGGHTEAFF. DNA of the CDR3: TGCGCCAGCAGCCAATACCGAATAGGAGGCCACACTGAAGCTTTCTTT.